This entry lists 20 T cell receptor beta chains sequenced from one sample in a study of T-cell memory formation after mild COVID-19. From the 5' RACE reads, TCRdb called clonotypes with MiXCR, one entry per CDR3 protein. The repertoire holds about 350,000 distinct CDR3 sequences, with roughly an eighth as singletons. Sequenced: PBMCs or a T cell subset sorted from them (not recorded which). All receptors derive from a man younger than 35 who had mild COVID-19 (a few samples of this study predate the infection). Cell type and time point are not known.

This chain joins TRBV12-3 or TRBV12-4 and TRBJ2-3; 7 nucleotides agree with TRBD2. The CDR3 spans 17 residues. The V segment lost 6 bases and the J segment 4 bases; nucleotides outside the gene matches: 16. CDR3 nucleotide sequence: TGTGCCAGCAGAAGGCGGGGGAAGGGGAAGGTTGCAGATACGCAGTATTTT. This translates into CASRRRGKGKVADTQYF.

The chain is built from TRBV18 and TRBJ1-1; TRBD1 agrees at 7 bases. V shed 2 bases, J shed 5 bases, and the junction held 2 bases outside the gene matches. CDR1 is KGHSH and CDR2 is LQKENI in the germline V gene. The CDR3 extends over 13 amino acids. CDR3 loop: CASSPDRETEAFF. The CDR3 DNA reads TGTGCCAGCTCACCAGACAGGGAGACTGAAGCTTTCTTT.

This chain uses TRBV24-1 with TRBJ2-5, with D possibly matching TRBD2 (5 bases). Trimming took off 2 bases at V and 5 bases at J, with 14 bases between the two ends. The CDR3 extends over 15 amino acids. Germline CDR1 KGHDR, CDR2 SFDVKD. CDR3 residues: CATSDSRVGVETQYF. CDR3 DNA: TGTGCCACCAGTGATTCGAGGGTGGGTGTGGAGACCCAGTACTTC.

This chain's CDR3 is CSARAGTGAGYTF. The CDR3 nucleotides are TGCAGTGCTCGAGCCGGGACAGGGGCTGGCTACACCTTC. This chain uses TRBV20-1 with TRBJ1-2, with 10 bases fitting TRBD1. This CDR3 region has 13 residues. The trim removed 5 bases at V and 7 bases at J, leaving 7 bases unmatched. The V gene's germline CDR1 is DFQATT and CDR2 SNEGSKA (reference sequence).

V and J are TRBV6-2 or TRBV6-3 and TRBJ2-7; no definite D call. The CDR3 loop spans 19 amino acids. V was pared by 0 bases and J by 3 bases, with 24 bases between. The germline CDR1 and CDR2 sequences are MNHEY and SVGEGT. The CDR3 region has the DNA TGTGCCAGCAGTTACTCGAAGGTTGGGCTACGCCCTAGAGGCTACGAGCAGTACTTC. Translation gives CASSYSKVGLRPRGYEQYF.

A few counts support this clonotype. V and J are TRBV12-3 or TRBV12-4 and TRBJ1-5; 7 bases fit TRBD1. The CDR3 has 14 residues. With V trimmed by 8 bases and J by 5 bases, 9 bases remained unmatched. CDR3 DNA: TGTGCCAGCGCGAGGGGGCTTCGGGATCAGCCCCAGCATTTT. It translates to CASARGLRDQPQHF.

The chain carries TRBV20-1 and TRBJ2-6, with a tentative D call TRBD1 (6 bases). The CDR3 has 16 residues. The V and J ends lost 5 bases and 2 bases respectively, with 16 bases between them. Germline values: CDR1 DFQATT, CDR2 SNEGSKA (reference sequence). CDR3 protein: CSAPSIQGAGANVLTF. The CDR3 bases are TGCAGTGCTCCGTCGATACAGGGAGCTGGGGCCAACGTCCTGACTTTC.

This chain connects TRBV29-1 to TRBJ2-1; a possible D gene is TRBD2 (5 bases). Trimming left V 5 bases short and J 2 bases short, with 10 bases between. This CDR3 is built from 13 residues. In germline, CDR1 is SQVTM, CDR2 ANQGSEA. The CDR3 bases are TGCAGCGTTTCCCGAGGGCCCTACAATGAGCAGTTCTTC. Its translation is CSVSRGPYNEQFF.

This clonotype was seen a few times. This chain joins TRBV4-3 and TRBJ2-5, with D perhaps matching TRBD1 or TRBD2 (6 bases each). CDR1 is LGHNA, CDR2 YSLEER, per germline. V gave up 1 base and J gave up 5 bases, with 11 bases separating them. There are 14 residues in the CDR3. The CDR3 bases are TGCGCCAGCAGCCAAGGGGGGGCCAGGGAGACCCAGTACTTC. Protein product: CASSQGGARETQYF.

This clonotype appeared a few times. The rearrangement links TRBV15 to TRBJ2-3, with D possibly being TRBD2 (6 bases). Trimming took 2 bases from V and 6 from J, leaving 6 bases between them. The CDR3 contains 12 residues. Germline CDR1 is LNHNV and CDR2 is YYDKDF (reference sequence). The CDR3 DNA is TGTGCCACCAGCAGACTAGCGGATACGCAGTATTTT. This codes for CATSRLADTQYF.

The chain combines TRBV7-3 with TRBJ2-2, with 10 bases that match TRBD1. The length of the CDR3 is 15 residues. Germline CDR1 SGHTA, CDR2 FQGTGA. V lost 3 bases, J lost 6 bases, and 4 bases stayed unmatched. Here the CDR3 DNA reads TGTGCCAGCAGCTTTCTGGGACAGGGGTCCGGGGAGCTGTTTTTT. This translates into CASSFLGQGSGELFF.

This chain connects TRBV28 to TRBJ2-7; D is perhaps TRBD1 (5 bases). Trimming stripped 1 base from V and 2 bases from J, with 12 bases between. Germline CDR1 reads MDHEN; CDR2 reads SYDVKM. The CDR3 consists of 15 residues. The CDR3 coding sequence is TGTGCCAGCAGTTTATATGGCAGGGCTACCTACGAGCAGTACGTC. As protein: CASSLYGRATYEQYV.

This rearrangement joins TRBV9 to TRBJ1-5; D gene ambiguous. Trimming cost V 2 bases and J 6 bases, with 21 bases left between them. In germline, CDR1 is SGDLS, CDR2 YYNGEE. The CDR3 is 17 residues long. CDR3 sequence: CASSVSGLIDKGQPQHF. The CDR3, as DNA: TGTGCCAGCAGCGTCTCCGGACTGATAGACAAGGGTCAGCCCCAGCATTTT.

This clonotype was observed a few times. The chain combines TRBV4-3 with TRBJ2-5; 11 bases agree with TRBD1. The V gene end was trimmed by 4 bases and the J gene end by 5 bases; junction bases not matched to a gene: 6. There are 15 residues in the CDR3. The germline gives CDR1 LGHNA, CDR2 YSLEER. The CDR3 sequence: CASSLGTGGTETQYF. CDR3 nucleotide sequence: TGCGCCAGCAGCCTTGGGACAGGGGGTACGGAGACCCAGTACTTC.

The J gene is TRBJ1-6, the V gene TRBV27; D is uncertain. Germline loops: CDR1 MNHEY, CDR2 SMNVEV (reference sequence). The CDR3 spans 14 residues. Between the trimmed V and J ends, which lost 7 bases and 4 bases, there was a span of 11 bases. As DNA, the CDR3 is TGTGCCAGCACTAGCCCCCATTATAATTCACCCCTCCACTTT. Amino acid sequence: CASTSPHYNSPLHF.

V usage is TRBV7-2 and J usage is TRBJ2-3, with D perhaps assigned TRBD1 or TRBD2 (6 bases each). CDR1 SGHTA and CDR2 FQGNSA come from the germline V gene. Trimming shortened V by 8 bases and J by 8 bases, and 11 bases separated the two germline ends. The CDR3 length is 11 residues. CDR3 bases: TGTGCCAGCGAGGAGGGGGGTACGCAGTATTTT. Protein: CASEEGGTQYF. The entire variable domain, with the rest obtained from reference TRBV7-2 and TRBJ2-3, is as follows: GAGVSQSPSNKVTEKGKDVELRCDPISGHTALYWYRQSLGQGLEFLIYFQGNSAPDKSGLPSDRFSAERTGGSVSTLTIQRTQQEDSAVYLCASEEGGTQYFGPGTRLTVL.

This clonotype was detected many times. This chain connects TRBV5-1 to TRBJ2-1; no firm D call. Trimming took 1 base from V and 4 from J, leaving 15 bases between them. The CDR3 contains 16 residues. CDR1 SGHRS and CDR2 YFSETQ come from the germline V gene. CDR3 loop: CASSLSLLIGYNEQFF. The CDR3 nucleotides are TGCGCCAGCAGCTTGTCTCTATTGATTGGGTACAATGAGCAGTTCTTC.

This clonotype was detected ten times or more. The rearrangement links TRBV10-1 to TRBJ2-5; no definite D call. Trimming took off 2 bases at V and 5 bases at J, with 3 bases between the two ends. This CDR3 comprises 11 residues. Germline loops: CDR1 WNHNN, CDR2 SYGVQD (reference sequence). The CDR3, as DNA: TGCGCCAGCAGTGAGGGGGAGACCCAGTACTTC. It encodes CASSEGETQYF.

The rearrangement uses TRBV7-8 and TRBJ2-3; 7 bases are a match to TRBD2. The germline gives CDR1 SGHVS, CDR2 FQNEAQ. The V gene end was trimmed by 5 bases and the J gene end by 4 bases; junction bases not matched to a gene: 15. The CDR3 spans 17 residues. Here the CDR3 reads CASSAELAADLPDTQYF. In nucleotides, the CDR3 is TGTGCCAGCAGCGCTGAGCTAGCGGCGGATCTCCCAGATACGCAGTATTTT.

V is TRBV5-1 and J is TRBJ1-1, with a possible D match to TRBD1 (6 bases). CDR1 SGHRS and CDR2 YFSETQ come from the germline V gene. V lost 2 bases, J lost 0 bases, and 14 bases lay in between. The CDR3 runs 16 residues. The CDR3 loop reads CASSFAGVVMNTEAFF. CDR3 coding DNA: TGCGCCAGCAGCTTCGCAGGGGTGGTCATGAACACTGAAGCTTTCTTT. Combining the CDR3 with reference TRBV5-1 and TRBJ1-1 gives the whole variable domain KAGVTQTPRYLIKTRGQQVTLSCSPISGHRSVSWYQQTPGQGLQFLFEYFSETQRNKGNFPGRFSGRQFSNSRSEMNVSTLELGDSALYLCASSFAGVVMNTEAFFGQGTRLTVV.